One sample yielded the 8 T cell receptor beta chains listed below, sequenced in a study of T cell responses to AZD1222 COVID-19 vaccine. Using immunoSEQ multiplex PCR, the repertoire was profiled, and TCRdb retains in-frame clones only, with some absent. The data contain 100,000 to 150,000 clones, approximately 90% of them singletons. The source was peripheral blood, collected 28 days after the second AZD1222 dose. These receptors all stem from an adult who received the AZD1222 COVID-19 vaccine.

V and J are TRBV28 and TRBJ2-4, with D perhaps matching TRBD1 (6 bases). This CDR3 spans 15 amino acids. Germline CDR1 reads MDHEN; CDR2 reads SYDVKM. V was shortened by 4 bases and J by 6 bases, with 16 bases between the two germline ends. The CDR3 DNA reads TGTGCCAGCAGTTCAAACCCCATACAGGGAAACATTCAGTACTTC. Translating gives CASSSNPIQGNIQYF.

The chain recombines TRBV5-1 with TRBJ2-4; 8 bases are shared with TRBD1. Germline assignment: CDR1 SGHRS and CDR2 YFSETQ. The CDR3 consists of 15 residues. Germline trimming cut 3 bases from V and 4 bases from J; bases unmatched to any gene: 6. The CDR3 nucleotides read TGCGCCAGCAGCTCGAGATGGGACAGGAAAAACATTCAGTACTTC. The encoded protein is CASSSRWDRKNIQYF.

This CDR3 is CASSVGPTNEKLFF. The CDR3 DNA is TGTGCCAGCAGCGTAGGACCAACTAATGAAAAACTGTTTTTT. The chain uses TRBV9 and TRBJ1-4, with D unresolved. The germline V and J ends were trimmed by 0 bases and 0 bases, with 3 bases remaining between them. This CDR3 spans 14 amino acids. Germline V gives CDR1 SGDLS, CDR2 YYNGEE.

J is TRBJ1-2 and V is TRBV28; 10 bases fit TRBD1. The CDR3 is made up of 14 amino acids. CDR1 and CDR2 (germline): MDHEN, SYDVKM. The ends lost 3 bases at V and 4 bases at J; junction bases unmatched: 2. This CDR3 is CASSFGQGVYGYTF. In DNA, the CDR3 is TGTGCCAGCAGTTTCGGACAGGGGGTCTATGGCTACACCTTC.

V gene TRBV5-5 combines with J gene TRBJ2-7; 8 nucleotides match TRBD1. The CDR3 length is 15 residues. V shed 4 bases, J shed 3 bases, and the junction held 9 bases outside the gene matches. The germline V gene has CDR1 SGHKS and CDR2 YYEKEE (reference sequence). The CDR3 loop reads CASSARTGQSYEQYF. The CDR3 DNA reads as TGTGCCAGCAGCGCGAGGACAGGGCAAAGCTACGAGCAGTACTTC.

The chain has TRBV2 and TRBJ2-7; D is perhaps TRBD2 (5 bases). V lost 4 bases to trimming and J lost 4 bases, with 11 bases between them. This CDR3 region has 13 residues. Looked up from germline, CDR1 is SNHLY and CDR2 is FYNNEI. CDR3 coding DNA: TGTGCCAGCAGTGCCACTAGTCCGTACGAGCAGTACTTC. Translating it yields CASSATSPYEQYF.

V gene TRBV6-6 combines with J gene TRBJ2-4, with 7 positions matching TRBD2. Germline-derived CDR1 and CDR2 are MNHNY and SVGAGI (reference sequence). The CDR3 covers 14 residues. V shed 8 bases, J shed 0 bases, and the junction held 4 bases outside the gene matches. DNA for the CDR3: TGTGCCAGCGAGCGGGACTTAGCCAAAAACATTCAGTACTTC. Translation: CASERDLAKNIQYF.

The CDR3 reads CASSSLTGGSPNYGYTF. The CDR3 coding sequence is TGTGCCAGCAGTTCACTGACAGGGGGCTCTCCTAACTATGGCTACACCTTC. The V call is TRBV28, the J call TRBJ1-2; 10 nucleotides line up with TRBD1. This CDR3 spans 17 amino acids. The trim removed 4 bases at V and 0 bases at J, leaving 8 bases unmatched. CDR1 and CDR2 from the germline V gene are MDHEN and SYDVKM.